The 22 T cell receptor beta chains reported below all come from one sample, sequenced in a study of T cells after posttransplantation cyclophosphamide. A marrow graft followed busulfan-fludarabine conditioning, with cyclophosphamide on days +3 and +4. The data were produced by immunoSEQ multiplex PCR, yet TCRdb's version contains in-frame clones alone and is incomplete. The sample has 35,000 to 50,000 clones, 80% to 95% seen once. The specimen was PBMCs, collected 55 to 70 days after allogeneic stem cell transplant with posttransplant cyclophosphamide. The source is a male patient aged 55-69 years who received an allogeneic stem cell transplant from a related donor and was CMV-positive. A subset of T cells may come from the graft donor.

The V and J genes are TRBV19 and TRBJ1-1; D is unresolved. Germline CDR1 LNHDA, CDR2 SQIVND (reference sequence). The CDR3 extends over 11 amino acids. The V gene lost 7 bases and the J gene lost 5 bases, with 8 bases spanning the gap. CDR3 DNA: TGTGCCAGTAATAGTCGGACTGAAGCTTTCTTT. Protein sequence: CASNSRTEAFF.

CDR3 sequence (DNA): TGTGCCAGCAGTTACAAGGGACAGGTGAATTCACCCCTCCACTTT. Translation gives CASSYKGQVNSPLHF. This rearrangement joins TRBV6-5 to TRBJ1-6; 8 bases fit TRBD1. With 2 bases clipped from V and 7 bases from J, the junction kept 4 bases outside the gene matches. Germline V lookup: CDR1 MNHEY, CDR2 SVGAGI. This CDR3 region has 15 residues.

The chain combines TRBV29-1 with TRBJ1-1; D is unclear. Germline V CDR1 and CDR2: SQVTM, ANQGSEA. The CDR3 contains 12 residues. V lost 2 bases and J lost 8, with 12 bases in between. The CDR3 sequence is CSVEFSRMEAFF. The CDR3 region has the DNA TGCAGCGTTGAATTTTCCAGGATGGAAGCTTTCTTT. The complete variable domain, with remaining parts taken from reference TRBV29-1 and TRBJ1-1, reads SAVISQKPSRDICQRGTSLTIQCQVDSQVTMMFWYRQQPGQSLTLIATANQGSEATYESGFVIDKFPISRPNLTFSTLTVSNMSPEDSSIYLCSVEFSRMEAFFGQGTRLTVV.

In its sample, this clone was seen once. The chain has TRBV5-4 and TRBJ2-3, with 8 positions matching TRBD2. The CDR3 runs 15 residues. Per the germline V gene, CDR1 is SGHNT and CDR2 is YYREEE (reference sequence). V shed 3 bases and J 3 bases; nucleotides not matched to a gene: 6. The CDR3 is CASSSGGLATDTQYF. The CDR3 DNA follows: TGTGCCAGCAGCTCTGGAGGACTAGCAACAGATACGCAGTATTTT.

This clone occurred once. V gene TRBV5-8 combines with J gene TRBJ1-5; D unresolved. This CDR3 comprises 16 residues. Germline V CDR1 and CDR2: SGHTS, YDEGEE. The V end was cut by 0 bases, the J end by 0 bases, with 10 bases between. The chain's CDR3 is CASSLASIYSNQPQHF. CDR3 DNA: TGTGCCAGCAGCTTGGCCTCAATCTATAGCAATCAGCCCCAGCATTTT. The full variable domain, its missing parts supplied by reference TRBV5-8 and TRBJ1-5, is EAGVTQSPTHLIKTRGQQATLRCSPISGHTSVYWYQQALGLGLQFLLWYDEGEERNRGNFPPRFSGRQFPNYSSELNVNALELEDSALYLCASSLASIYSNQPQHFGDGTRLSIL.

This chain joins TRBV18 and TRBJ2-1, with 8 bases that match TRBD1. Germline V gene sequence: CDR1 KGHSH, CDR2 LQKENI. The CDR3 runs to 15 residues. J was trimmed by 2 bases and V by 2 bases; bases with no gene match: 2. CDR3 region: CASSPTTGAYNEQFF. Written as DNA, the CDR3 is TGTGCCAGCTCACCAACGACAGGGGCCTACAATGAGCAGTTCTTC.

The gene calls are TRBV18 and TRBJ1-1; D unresolved. The CDR3 sequence is 15 residues long. V lost 3 bases and J lost 10, with 21 bases in between. Germline V gene sequence: CDR1 KGHSH, CDR2 LQKENI. CDR3 in amino acids: CASSPPAAPRSPAFF. CDR3 coding DNA: TGTGCCAGCTCACCCCCTGCAGCGCCCCGGTCCCCAGCTTTCTTT.

The genes are TRBV2 and TRBJ2-2; the D gene is possibly TRBD1 (5 bases). This CDR3 is 15 amino acids long. The germline CDR1 and CDR2 sequences are SNHLY and FYNNEI. Trimming pared 6 bases from V and 0 bases from J, leaving 11 bases between. Here the CDR3 DNA reads TGTGCCAGCAGCACAGACAGCTCGAACACCGGGGAGCTGTTTTTT. Translating gives CASSTDSSNTGELFF.

This chain uses TRBV10-3 with TRBJ2-3, with D possibly being TRBD2 (5 bases). V was clipped by 3 bases and J by 5 bases, with 15 bases between them. In germline, CDR1 is ENHRY, CDR2 SYGVKD. CDR3 size: 15 residues. The CDR3 here is CAISDNSGWVDTQYF. In nucleotides, the CDR3 is TGTGCCATCAGTGATAACTCGGGGTGGGTAGATACGCAGTATTTT.

The gene calls are TRBV6-6 and TRBJ1-3; D gene uncertain. Trimming cost V 7 bases and J 0 bases, with 10 bases left between them. This CDR3 comprises 14 residues. The germline gives CDR1 MNHNY, CDR2 SVGAGI (reference sequence). The CDR3 spells CASTELISGNTIYF. The CDR3 DNA is TGTGCCAGCACCGAACTAATCTCTGGAAACACCATATATTTT.

This chain uses TRBV6-5 with TRBJ1-2, with D tentatively TRBD1 (5 bases). The CDR3 extends over 13 amino acids. Germline V gives CDR1 MNHEY, CDR2 SVGAGI. Trimming left V 8 bases short and J 7 bases short, with 17 bases between. The CDR3 region has the DNA TGTGCCAGCCTCGGGGGGACGATAGGTGGCTACACCTTC. This codes for CASLGGTIGGYTF.

The chain joins TRBV7-2 to TRBJ1-1, with D tentatively TRBD1 (5 bases). Trimming removed 5 bases at V and 4 bases at J, with 11 bases between. The germline CDR1 and CDR2 sequences are SGHTA and FQGNSA. This CDR3 region has 13 residues. This CDR3 is CASSQQAITEAFF. As DNA, the CDR3 is TGTGCCAGCAGCCAACAGGCGATCACTGAAGCTTTCTTT.

V and J are TRBV5-6 and TRBJ2-1; tentative D call: TRBD1 (6 bases). Per germline, CDR1 SGHDT and CDR2 YYEEEE. There are 16 residues in the CDR3. Trimming left V 4 bases short and J 5 bases short, with 19 bases between. The CDR3 sequence: CASSLDQGWGNNEQFF. Written as DNA, the CDR3 is TGTGCCAGCAGCCTAGACCAGGGGTGGGGTAACAATGAGCAGTTCTTC.

This clone appeared once. The V and J genes are TRBV11-2 and TRBJ1-3; a possible D gene is TRBD1 (6 bases). V was cut by 5 bases and J by 2 bases, with 13 bases left in between. This CDR3 has 15 amino acids. Germline assignment: CDR1 SGHAT and CDR2 FQNNGV. DNA of the CDR3: TGTGCCAGCAGCCCGTGGGGGGGGCCTGGAAACACCATATATTTT. The encoded protein is CASSPWGGPGNTIYF.

The sample holds one count of this clone. The chain combines TRBV5-1 with TRBJ1-2; possibly TRBD1 for D (5 bases). Germline CDR1 reads SGHRS; CDR2 reads YFSETQ. The CDR3 length is 14 residues. The V end was cut by 3 bases, the J end by 8 bases, with 17 bases between. This chain's CDR3 is CASSSGTWRRGYTF. The CDR3, as DNA: TGCGCCAGCAGCTCTGGGACTTGGCGAAGAGGCTACACCTTC.

The chain joins TRBV30 to TRBJ1-2; D remains ambiguous. In germline, CDR1 is GTSNPN, CDR2 SVGIG (reference sequence). Deletions cut 0 bases from V and 8 bases from J, with 13 bases between. The CDR3 totals 13 residues. This chain's CDR3 is CAWSVRGLGGYTF. Here the CDR3 DNA reads TGTGCCTGGAGTGTACGAGGATTAGGCGGCTACACCTTC.

This chain connects TRBV11-2 to TRBJ2-7, with 10 bases aligning to TRBD1. The CDR3 is 17 residues long. Germline V lookup: CDR1 SGHAT, CDR2 FQNNGV. Trimming cost V 3 bases and J 3 bases; bases outside gene matches: 11. CDR3 sequence reads: CASSLDSGTGAIYEQYF. The CDR3 DNA is TGTGCCAGCAGCTTGGACTCCGGGACAGGGGCGATCTACGAGCAGTACTTC. Full variable domain (rest looked up from reference TRBV11-2 and TRBJ2-7): EAGVAQSPRYKIIEKRQSVAFWCNPISGHATLYWYQQILGQGPKLLIQFQNNGVVDDSQLPKDRFSAERLKGVDSTLKIQPAKLEDSAVYLCASSLDSGTGAIYEQYFGPGTRLTVT.

The DNA for the CDR3 is TGTGCCAGCAGCTCCGGGACATATGGCTACACCTTC. This codes for CASSSGTYGYTF. V is TRBV7-9 and J is TRBJ1-2; the D gene is possibly TRBD1 (6 bases). Trimming shortened V by 4 bases and J by 5 bases, and 8 bases separated the two germline ends. This CDR3 is built from 12 residues. CDR1 is SEHNR, CDR2 FQNEAQ, per germline (reference sequence).

The V gene is TRBV19, the J gene TRBJ1-1; 9 bases are a match to TRBD1. The CDR3 is 13 amino acids. V shed 6 bases and J 3 bases; nucleotides not matched to a gene: 2. Germline lookup yields CDR1 LNHDA and CDR2 SQIVND (reference sequence). The CDR3 coding sequence is TGTGCCAGTAGAACAGGGGGCTACACTGAAGCTTTCTTT. Translated: CASRTGGYTEAFF.

This chain joins TRBV18 and TRBJ2-1, with 12 nucleotides matching TRBD2. The CDR3 totals 16 residues. Looked up from germline, CDR1 is KGHSH and CDR2 is LQKENI. The V segment lost 4 bases and the J segment 4 bases; nucleotides outside the gene matches: 5. The CDR3 DNA is TGTGCCAGCTCACGAGGGACTAGCGGGTTATACAATGAGCAGTTCTTC. Translated: CASSRGTSGLYNEQFF.

The CDR3 spells CAISGGTPMQGYTF. CDR3 in DNA: TGTGCCATCAGTGGGGGGACACCAATGCAGGGCTACACCTTC. The chain recombines TRBV10-3 with TRBJ1-2, with D tentatively TRBD1 (6 bases). Germline-derived CDR1 and CDR2 are ENHRY and SYGVKD. V gave up 4 bases and J gave up 8 bases, with 17 bases separating them. The CDR3 loop spans 14 amino acids.

The V call is TRBV6-1, the J call TRBJ2-3; 9 bases align to TRBD1. The CDR3 sequence is 15 residues long. Trimming at V came to 6 bases and at J to 4 bases, leaving 8 bases not matched to a gene. Germline V lookup: CDR1 MNHNS, CDR2 SASEGT. CDR3 region: CASRRDREFSDTQYF. CDR3 nucleotides: TGTGCCAGCAGGAGGGACAGGGAATTTTCAGATACGCAGTATTTT.